These T cell receptor beta chains were read from a single sample in a study of shared clonotypes between healthy human individuals. Sequencing used immunoSEQ multiplex PCR; TCRdb keeps in-frame clones, though not all of them. The repertoire holds around 2.1 million clones, with roughly 91% as singletons. The sequencing input was naive CD8+ T cells from PBMCs. These receptors originate from a young man in good health. Some clones in this sample may be carry-over from other donors' samples. The conserved cysteine and the conserved F or W are not part of the CDR3 here. Fields, in order: V gene, CDR3 length, CDR3 protein.

>TRBV5-1|18
ASSLAQLAGGPTGFNEQF
>TRBV27|13
ASSLIGGFYNEQF
>TRBV28|13
ASSSLGGGWAEAF
>TRBV18|13
ASSAPDRPNTEAF
>TRBV21-1|14
ASSNSGDRYNGELF
>TRBV30|11
AWQDRGKETQY
>TRBV19|13
ASTPGGGSNQPQH
>TRBV5-4|14
ASSLGPGTGTREQY
>TRBV25-1|13
ASSVGLAGAYEQY
>TRBV27|12
ASSSPRTFYEQY
>TRBV21-1|16
ASSTTTNRGTAHQPQH
>TRBV4-2|15
ASSQVTSGSVSYEQY
>TRBV4-1|15
ASSQDRGVAAGNTIY
>TRBV4-2|16
ASSQDRYRGHSGNTIY
>TRBV28|12
ASSSLTTEETQY
>TRBV27|12
ASSFIGSSYEQY
>TRBV7-9|15
ASSLLPFSGSYNEQF
>TRBV18|14
ASSPPWEDSGNTIY
>TRBV23-1|14
ASSQRQLMGNEKLF
>TRBV11-2|16
ASSLIRGPPSGANVLT
>TRBV27|13
ASSSREGEKNEQY
>TRBV5-4|14
ASSLGLAGVGGELF
>TRBV27|13
ASSLTTSIYNEQF